These 5 T cell receptor beta chains were sequenced from one sample in a study of CD8+ T cells in alopecia areata. As for treatment: oral pan-JAK inhibitor, 5-10 mg twice daily. Extracted from the samples, RNA was reverse transcribed into cDNA to serve as the sequencing template. Here immunoSEQ multiplex PCR was the method, and the copy in TCRdb shows in-frame clones only, minus some. This sample has approximately 210,000 clones, with 66% found just once. The sample in question was CD4+ T cells sorted from blood, obtained at week 44, from a patient treated with tofacitinib. The receptors come from a human donor with alopecia areata.

As for this clone: Additional DNA sequences in this sample encode the identical CDR3. The DNA of the CDR3 is TGTGCCTGGAGCCGAGACACCTACGAGCAGTACTTC. The encoded protein is CAWSRDTYEQYF. The chain combines TRBV30 with TRBJ2-7; no definite D call. Germline-derived CDR1 and CDR2 are GTSNPN and SVGIG (reference sequence). This CDR3 has 12 residues. The V end lost 3 bases, the J end lost 2 bases, and 8 bases lay between the germline ends. Based on the CDR3 plus reference TRBV30 and TRBJ2-7, the full variable domain is SQTIHQWPATLVQPVGSPLSLECTVEGTSNPNLYWYRQAAGRGLQLLFYSVGIGQISSEVPQNLSASRPQDRQFILSSKKLLLSDSGFYLCAWSRDTYEQYFGPGTRLTVT.

The J gene is TRBJ1-1, the V gene TRBV29-1; D gene uncertain. Between the trimmed V and J ends, which lost 2 bases and 8 bases, there was a span of 18 bases. This CDR3 is built from 14 residues. Germline V CDR1 and CDR2: SQVTM, ANQGSEA. In nucleotides, the CDR3 is TGCAGCGTTGAAAACTCCCCTTTCCTTATCGAAGCTTTCTTT. This translates into CSVENSPFLIEAFF.

J is TRBJ1-5 and V is TRBV5-1, with 8 bases that match TRBD1. Unmatched junction bases numbered 9, after V lost 7 bases and J lost 3 bases. From germline, CDR1 is SGHRS and CDR2 YFSETQ. This CDR3 has 15 residues. CDR3 loop: CASALTGVDNQPQHF. The CDR3 DNA is TGCGCCAGCGCCTTGACAGGGGTGGACAATCAGCCCCAGCATTTT.

The V gene is TRBV2, the J gene TRBJ1-6; TRBD1 agrees at 7 bases. The CDR3 has 14 amino acids. Losses at the gene ends were 3 bases for V and 10 bases for J; bases not matched to a gene: 6. Germline V CDR1 and CDR2: SNHLY, FYNNEI. The CDR3 is CASSEGQRGSPLHF. The CDR3 DNA reads TGTGCCAGCAGTGAGGGACAGCGGGGATCACCCCTCCACTTT. Based on the CDR3 plus reference TRBV2 and TRBJ1-6, the full variable domain is EPEVTQTPSHQVTQMGQEVILRCVPISNHLYFYWYRQILGQKVEFLVSFYNNEISEKSEIFDDQFSVERPDGSNFTLKIRSTKLEDSAMYFCASSEGQRGSPLHFGNGTRLTVT.

The gene calls are TRBV19 and TRBJ1-5; D not certain. CDR3 size: 13 residues. Germline CDR1 and CDR2: LNHDA and SQIVND (reference sequence). Deletions cut 10 bases from V and 7 bases from J, with 17 bases between. The CDR3 reads CATLDPPGQPQHF. The CDR3 coding sequence is TGTGCCACCCTGGATCCTCCCGGCCAGCCCCAGCATTTT.